This TCR beta chain was sequenced for a study of prognosis after radiotherapy for stage I lung cancer. At the level of the study: The study included approximately 14 patients with newly diagnosed primary stage I lung tumors and 4 to 6 with oligometastatic NSCLC after surgical resection of the primary tumor. Aged roughly 50 to 85 years, with a median of roughly 70 years, the patients were more than 10 men and a handful of women.

This clonotype was seen at least ten times. The genomic DNA TCR beta CDR3 region underwent two rounds of multiplex PCR. Primers specific to each TRBV and TRBJ gene were used in first-round PCR. TCRdb re-analysed the multiplex PCR reads in MiXCR, keeping a single row per CDR3 protein. The profile shows 38,000 or so distinct CDR3 sequences, roughly a quarter of them singletons. The CDR3 spans 13 residues. V gave up 0 bases and J gave up 7 bases, with 13 bases separating them. CDR1 is DFQATT, CDR2 SNEGSKA, per germline (reference sequence). The sample here was PBMCs, taken before or after stereotactic body radiation therapy (not recorded which). The J gene is TRBJ2-7, the V gene TRBV20-1; D ambiguous. This clonotype was sampled from a donor aged 50 or older with non-small cell lung cancer. CDR3: CSARDRVSGEQYF. The CDR3 DNA is TGCAGTGCTAGAGATCGGGTGTCGGGTGAGCAGTACTTC.